This is a list of T cell receptor beta chains from one sample in a study of CD4+ T cells in melanoma. Some clones are missing from TCRdb's copy, which holds only in-frame ones; the method was immunoSEQ multiplex PCR. This table holds 9,000 to 13,000 clones, roughly 66% found once. The sequencing input was cells from a culture (not recorded whether cultured in vitro). These receptors all stem from a human donor with melanoma. CDR3s include the opening cysteine and the closing phenylalanine or tryptophan. The D gene is left open where the match is weak. Expanded clones get a size class; other rows say once, few or many, or leave the size out.

abundance: .; v_gene: TRBV10-3; d_gene: .; j_gene: TRBJ2-7; CDR3aa: CASEPGLSYEQYF; CDR3nt: TGTGCCAGTGAGCCGGGACTTAGTTACGAGCAGTACTTC
abundance: .; v_gene: TRBV19; d_gene: .; j_gene: TRBJ1-1; CDR3aa: CASSRAVMNTEAFF; CDR3nt: TGTGCCAGTAGTCGTGCGGTCATGAACACTGAAGCTTTCTTT
abundance: .; v_gene: TRBV30; d_gene: TRBD1; j_gene: TRBJ1-3; CDR3aa: CAWSVPPRGLDTIYF; CDR3nt: TGTGCCTGGAGTGTACCCCCCAGGGGGCTCGACACCATATATTTT
abundance: few; v_gene: TRBV5-4; d_gene: TRBD1; j_gene: TRBJ2-7; CDR3aa: CASSGGQVYEQYF; CDR3nt: TGTGCCAGCAGCGGAGGACAGGTCTACGAGCAGTACTTC
abundance: .; v_gene: TRBV11-2; d_gene: TRBD1; j_gene: TRBJ1-3; CDR3aa: CASSSFGQVPGNTIYF; CDR3nt: TGTGCCAGCAGCTCCTTCGGACAGGTTCCCGGAAACACCATATATTTT
abundance: .; v_gene: TRBV5-1; d_gene: TRBD2; j_gene: TRBJ2-1; CDR3aa: CASSLAAGGLNEQFF; CDR3nt: TGCGCCAGCAGCTTGGCAGCGGGGGGACTCAATGAGCAGTTCTTC
abundance: .; v_gene: TRBV6-1; d_gene: .; j_gene: TRBJ1-2; CDR3aa: CASSRGYGYTF; CDR3nt: TGTGCCAGCAGTCGAGGCTATGGCTACACCTTC
abundance: few; v_gene: TRBV29-1; d_gene: .; j_gene: TRBJ1-2; CDR3aa: CSVLKGQNYGYTF; CDR3nt: TGCAGCGTCTTGAAGGGCCAGAACTATGGCTACACCTTC
abundance: few; v_gene: TRBV5-1; d_gene: .; j_gene: TRBJ1-1; CDR3aa: CASSLAAGLNTEAFF; CDR3nt: TGCGCCAGCAGCTTGGCAGCAGGTCTGAACACTGAAGCTTTCTTT
abundance: .; v_gene: TRBV5-1; d_gene: .; j_gene: TRBJ2-7; CDR3aa: CASSLAFVSYEQYF; CDR3nt: TGCGCCAGCAGCTTGGCCTTCGTCTCCTACGAGCAGTACTTC
abundance: .; v_gene: TRBV2; d_gene: .; j_gene: TRBJ1-1; CDR3aa: CASQPALRGAFF; CDR3nt: TGTGCCAGCCAACCCGCCCTAAGAGGGGCTTTCTTT
abundance: .; v_gene: TRBV6-1; d_gene: .; j_gene: TRBJ1-4; CDR3aa: CASSSVPPKKLFF; CDR3nt: TGTGCCAGCAGTTCGGTACCTCCGAAAAAACTGTTTTTT
abundance: once; v_gene: TRBV5-6; d_gene: .; j_gene: TRBJ1-1; CDR3aa: CASSLNALNTEAFF; CDR3nt: TGTGCCAGCAGCTTGAACGCGCTAAACACTGAAGCTTTCTTT
abundance: .; v_gene: TRBV18; d_gene: .; j_gene: TRBJ2-1; CDR3aa: CASSPKTFSQFF; CDR3nt: TGTGCCAGCTCACCCAAGACTTTTTCCCAGTTCTTC
abundance: .; v_gene: TRBV6-1; d_gene: TRBD1; j_gene: TRBJ1-3; CDR3aa: CASSELRLVQGPGNTIYF; CDR3nt: TGTGCCAGCAGCGAACTACGACTCGTACAGGGGCCTGGAAACACCATATATTTT
abundance: .; v_gene: TRBV6-1; d_gene: .; j_gene: TRBJ1-1; CDR3aa: CASSEGGGRNTEAFF; CDR3nt: TGTGCCAGCAGTGAAGGGGGGGGGAGGAACACTGAAGCTTTCTTT
abundance: .; v_gene: TRBV18; d_gene: .; j_gene: TRBJ1-6; CDR3aa: CASSPTGRDSPLHF; CDR3nt: TGTGCCAGCTCACCTACGGGGAGAGATTCACCCCTCCACTTT
abundance: .; v_gene: TRBV7-3; d_gene: .; j_gene: TRBJ2-2; CDR3aa: CASSPAGASGELFF; CDR3nt: TGTGCCAGCAGCCCAGCGGGCGCTAGCGGGGAGCTGTTTTTT
abundance: .; v_gene: TRBV2; d_gene: .; j_gene: TRBJ1-4; CDR3aa: CASSEWGPGEKLFF; CDR3nt: TGTGCCAGCAGTGAATGGGGGCCGGGGGAAAAACTGTTTTTT
abundance: .; v_gene: TRBV7-9; d_gene: .; j_gene: TRBJ2-2; CDR3aa: CASSLDAYTGELFF; CDR3nt: TGTGCCAGCAGCTTAGATGCTTACACCGGGGAGCTGTTTTTT
abundance: .; v_gene: TRBV4-2; d_gene: TRBD2; j_gene: TRBJ2-2; CDR3aa: CASSARGAGELFF; CDR3nt: TGTGCCAGCAGCGCACGGGGGGCCGGGGAGCTGTTTTTT
abundance: .; v_gene: TRBV7-3; d_gene: TRBD1; j_gene: TRBJ2-5; CDR3aa: CASSADGTAQETQYF; CDR3nt: TGTGCCAGCAGCGCGGACGGGACAGCCCAAGAGACCCAGTACTTC
abundance: .; v_gene: TRBV18; d_gene: .; j_gene: TRBJ2-3; CDR3aa: CASSPGFSTLIDTQYF; CDR3nt: TGTGCCAGCTCACCAGGGTTTTCTACCTTAATAGATACGCAGTATTTT
abundance: .; v_gene: TRBV6-1; d_gene: TRBD2; j_gene: TRBJ2-7; CDR3aa: CASSEGGGGAKEQYF; CDR3nt: TGTGCCAGCAGTGAAGGGGGCGGGGGGGCTAAAGAGCAGTACTTC
abundance: few; v_gene: TRBV2; d_gene: .; j_gene: TRBJ1-1; CDR3aa: CASSAWLGTEAFF; CDR3nt: TGTGCCAGCAGTGCGTGGCTGGGCACTGAAGCTTTCTTT
abundance: few; v_gene: TRBV5-1; d_gene: TRBD1; j_gene: TRBJ2-5; CDR3aa: CASSLPHGTAQETQYF; CDR3nt: TGCGCCAGCAGCCTTCCCCACGGGACAGCCCAAGAGACCCAGTACTTC
abundance: .; v_gene: TRBV9; d_gene: .; j_gene: TRBJ2-7; CDR3aa: CASSAYRLVGEDEQYF; CDR3nt: TGTGCCAGCAGCGCGTACCGACTGGTAGGGGAGGACGAGCAGTACTTC
abundance: .; v_gene: TRBV5-3; d_gene: TRBD1; j_gene: TRBJ2-5; CDR3aa: CARSPQLQRQGEAPSETQYF; CDR3nt: TGTGCCAGAAGCCCCCAATTGCAGCGACAGGGAGAGGCACCAAGCGAGACCCAGTACTTC
abundance: .; v_gene: TRBV7-8; d_gene: .; j_gene: TRBJ2-3; CDR3aa: CASSPLWGIDTQYF; CDR3nt: TGTGCCAGCAGCCCATTATGGGGGATAGATACGCAGTATTTT
abundance: .; v_gene: TRBV27; d_gene: .; j_gene: TRBJ2-6; CDR3aa: CASTVRIGGANVLTF; CDR3nt: TGTGCCAGCACGGTGAGGATTGGAGGGGCCAACGTCCTGACTTTC
abundance: few; v_gene: TRBV6-1; d_gene: .; j_gene: TRBJ1-4; CDR3aa: CASRSGGSGNEKLFF; CDR3nt: TGTGCCAGCAGATCCGGGGGGTCTGGTAATGAAAAACTGTTTTTT
abundance: .; v_gene: TRBV5-1; d_gene: TRBD1; j_gene: TRBJ2-7; CDR3aa: CASSLWGAPRGRAYEQYF; CDR3nt: TGCGCCAGCAGCTTGTGGGGGGCCCCCAGGGGGCGAGCGTACGAGCAGTACTTC
abundance: once; v_gene: TRBV18; d_gene: .; j_gene: TRBJ1-6; CDR3aa: CASSEIGNPNSPLHF; CDR3nt: TGTGCCAGCTCAGAAATTGGCAACCCAAATTCACCCCTCCACTTT
abundance: .; v_gene: TRBV5-1; d_gene: .; j_gene: TRBJ1-2; CDR3aa: CASQGSGYGYTF; CDR3nt: TGCGCCAGTCAGGGTAGCGGCTATGGCTACACCTTC
abundance: few; v_gene: TRBV14; d_gene: .; j_gene: TRBJ2-7; CDR3aa: CASSQYGGSYEQYF; CDR3nt: TGTGCCAGCAGCCAGTACGGGGGCTCCTACGAGCAGTACTTC
abundance: .; v_gene: TRBV4-2; d_gene: TRBD2; j_gene: TRBJ2-5; CDR3aa: CASSKRAGLQETQYF; CDR3nt: TGTGCCAGCAGTAAAAGAGCGGGGCTCCAAGAGACCCAGTACTTC
abundance: .; v_gene: TRBV5-6; d_gene: .; j_gene: TRBJ1-1; CDR3aa: CASSLEGVAFF; CDR3nt: TGTGCCAGCAGCTTGGAGGGGGTGGCTTTCTTT
abundance: .; v_gene: TRBV1; d_gene: .; j_gene: TRBJ2-5; CDR3aa: CTSSSQGVGGDRETQYF; CDR3nt: TGCACCAGCAGCTCTCAAGGGGTGGGGGGGGACAGAGAGACCCAGTACTTC
abundance: .; v_gene: TRBV5-5; d_gene: .; j_gene: TRBJ1-2; CDR3aa: CASSPDLGAPNYGYTF; CDR3nt: TGTGCCAGCAGCCCCGACTTGGGAGCTCCTAACTATGGCTACACCTTC
abundance: .; v_gene: TRBV7-9; d_gene: .; j_gene: TRBJ1-1; CDR3aa: CASSLNSNTEAFF; CDR3nt: TGTGCCAGCAGCTTAAACAGCAACACTGAAGCTTTCTTT
abundance: .; v_gene: TRBV7-9; d_gene: .; j_gene: TRBJ1-1; CDR3aa: CASSFSIGNTEAFF; CDR3nt: TGTGCCAGCAGCTTCAGTATCGGCAACACTGAAGCTTTCTTT
abundance: .; v_gene: TRBV13; d_gene: .; j_gene: TRBJ1-1; CDR3aa: CASSLTPTEAFF; CDR3nt: TGTGCCAGCAGCTTAACTCCCACTGAAGCTTTCTTT
abundance: .; v_gene: TRBV6-1; d_gene: .; j_gene: TRBJ1-3; CDR3aa: CASSVLVRDTIYF; CDR3nt: TGTGCCAGCAGTGTGCTCGTGCGGGACACCATATATTTT
abundance: few; v_gene: TRBV18; d_gene: .; j_gene: TRBJ1-6; CDR3aa: CASSSEVNNSPLHF; CDR3nt: TGTGCCAGCTCCTCCGAGGTGAATAATTCACCCCTCCACTTT
abundance: .; v_gene: TRBV28; d_gene: .; j_gene: TRBJ2-2; CDR3aa: CASNDRNTGELFF; CDR3nt: TGTGCCAGCAACGACAGAAACACCGGGGAGCTGTTTTTT
abundance: few; v_gene: TRBV13; d_gene: .; j_gene: TRBJ1-1; CDR3aa: CASSPGWGEAFF; CDR3nt: TGTGCCAGCAGCCCCGGATGGGGTGAAGCTTTCTTT
abundance: few; v_gene: TRBV11-1; d_gene: TRBD1; j_gene: TRBJ1-2; CDR3aa: CASSLSRGLYGYTF; CDR3nt: TGTGCCAGCAGCTTATCAAGGGGGCTCTATGGCTACACCTTC
abundance: once; v_gene: TRBV11-2; d_gene: .; j_gene: TRBJ2-5; CDR3aa: CASSPRALAQETQYF; CDR3nt: TGTGCCAGCAGCCCCCGGGCGCTAGCCCAAGAGACCCAGTACTTC
abundance: .; v_gene: TRBV5-1; d_gene: .; j_gene: TRBJ2-5; CDR3aa: CASSLFGAQETQYF; CDR3nt: TGCGCCAGCAGCTTGTTTGGGGCTCAAGAGACCCAGTACTTC
abundance: .; v_gene: TRBV5-6; d_gene: .; j_gene: TRBJ1-6; CDR3aa: CASSLRGGRDSPLHF; CDR3nt: TGTGCCAGCAGCCTCCGGGGAGGGAGAGATTCACCCCTCCACTTT
abundance: .; v_gene: TRBV13; d_gene: TRBD2; j_gene: TRBJ2-1; CDR3aa: CASSFWRGGLGEQFF; CDR3nt: TGTGCCAGCAGCTTTTGGCGGGGGGGCCTTGGTGAGCAGTTCTTC
abundance: few; v_gene: TRBV4-1; d_gene: TRBD2; j_gene: TRBJ2-1; CDR3aa: CASSQGPLGGAYNEQFF; CDR3nt: TGCGCCAGCAGCCAAGGACCTCTCGGGGGGGCGTACAATGAGCAGTTCTTC
abundance: .; v_gene: TRBV9; d_gene: TRBD1; j_gene: TRBJ2-1; CDR3aa: CASSGRDRGNNEQFF; CDR3nt: TGTGCCAGCAGCGGCCGGGACAGGGGGAACAATGAGCAGTTCTTC
abundance: few; v_gene: TRBV6-1; d_gene: TRBD1; j_gene: TRBJ1-6; CDR3aa: CASSDQDRAVSPLHF; CDR3nt: TGTGCCAGCAGTGATCAGGACAGGGCGGTTTCACCCCTCCACTTT
abundance: .; v_gene: TRBV7-3; d_gene: .; j_gene: TRBJ2-2; CDR3aa: CASGRNTGELFF; CDR3nt: TGTGCCAGCGGAAGAAACACCGGGGAGCTGTTTTTT